These T cell receptor beta chains were read from a single sample in a study of beta chain features in type 1 diabetes. Sequencing used immunoSEQ multiplex PCR; TCRdb keeps in-frame clones, though not all of them. The sample consists of some 270,000 clones, approximately 10% of them appearing once. Sequenced input: naive CD4+ T cells from blood. The receptors come from a man aged 25-40 years with type 1 diabetes. Each CDR3 is given with its conserved first and last residue. A D gene is named only where the DNA matches it firmly. The listing skips clone size in some rows; elsewhere it reads once, few, many or a size class.

d_gene	abundance	v_gene	j_gene	CDR3nt	CDR3aa
-	few	TRBV30	TRBJ2-5	TGTGCCTGGAGTACGGGGGTTCAAGAGACCCAGTACTTC	CAWSTGVQETQYF
-	few	TRBV6-5	TRBJ1-4	TGTGCCAGCAGTTCTACAGGAGCAACTAATGAAAAACTGTTTTTT	CASSSTGATNEKLFF
TRBD2	-	TRBV7-9	TRBJ2-6	TGTGCCAGCAGCTTAGGGCTAGCGGGGTACTCTGGGGCCAACGTCCTGACTTTC	CASSLGLAGYSGANVLTF
TRBD2	few	TRBV2	TRBJ2-5	TGTGCCTCCTGGGGGACACCCCGGGAGGGGACCCAGTACTTC	CASWGTPREGTQYF
-	few	TRBV9	TRBJ2-5	TGTGCCAGCAGCGTAGCTACAGGGATGAGAGAGACCCAGTACTTC	CASSVATGMRETQYF
-	few	TRBV16	TRBJ1-1	TGTGCCAGCAGCCAATCGGTGAGCACTGAAGCTTTCTTT	CASSQSVSTEAFF
TRBD2	few	TRBV5-1	TRBJ2-5	TGCGCCAGCAGCGAGGGACTAGCGATGGAGACCCAGTACTTC	CASSEGLAMETQYF
-	few	TRBV5-1	TRBJ1-1	TGCGCCAGCAGCCCCGACACCACTGAAGCTTTCTTT	CASSPDTTEAFF
-	few	TRBV29-1	TRBJ2-6	TGCAGCGTCGGACAGTCGCTGATCTCTGGGGCCAACGTCCTGACTTTC	CSVGQSLISGANVLTF
-	-	TRBV27	TRBJ1-1	TGTGCCAGCAGCAACCAGGGAATAACTGAAGCTTTCTTT	CASSNQGITEAFF
-	few	TRBV5-1	TRBJ2-1	TGCGCCAGCAGCCTATTGACAAGCCCCAACAATGAGCAGTTCTTC	CASSLLTSPNNEQFF
TRBD2	-	TRBV11-2	TRBJ2-1	TGTGCCAGCAGCTTAGTGAGTCGCGTAGCGGGGGGGTACAATGAGCAGTTCTTC	CASSLVSRVAGGYNEQFF
TRBD2	-	TRBV6-1	TRBJ2-3	TGTGCCATTGAACTAGCGGGGGGGATTGCTACGCAGTATTTT	CAIELAGGIATQYF
-	few	TRBV19	TRBJ1-6	TGTGCCAGTAGAGAGGCCTCGAAAGAGGATAATTCACCCCTCCACTTT	CASREASKEDNSPLHF
-	-	TRBV2	TRBJ2-7	TGTGCCAGCAGGGAGGGGAGGTACGAGCAGTACTTC	CASREGRYEQYF
TRBD1	few	TRBV2	TRBJ1-2	TGTGCCAGCGATTCCGTCGGACAGGGAAGGGGCTATGGCTACACCTTC	CASDSVGQGRGYGYTF
-	-	TRBV2	TRBJ1-1	TGTGCCAGCAGTAAAGTAGGGAGCACTGAAGCTTTCTTT	CASSKVGSTEAFF
-	few	TRBV12-5	TRBJ2-1	TGTGCTAGTGGGAGAAGTGTCGGGACACACCATGAGCAGTTCTTC	CASGRSVGTHHEQFF
-	-	TRBV27	TRBJ1-2	TGTGCCAGCAGTCCCCAGGCTGATAACTATGGCTACACCTTC	CASSPQADNYGYTF
TRBD1	few	TRBV30	TRBJ2-1	TGTGCCTGGAGTGAGTACAGGGGGCGGCAGTTCTTC	CAWSEYRGRQFF
-	few	TRBV29-1	TRBJ1-3	TGCAGCGTTGAAGATCTTCGGTCCTCTGGAAACACCATATATTTT	CSVEDLRSSGNTIYF
-	-	TRBV5-1	TRBJ1-2	TGCGCCAGCAGCTTCGACACCCGTGGCTACACCTTC	CASSFDTRGYTF
TRBD2	few	TRBV2	TRBJ2-1	TGTGCCAGCAGTGAGGGGGATAGCGGGCCCGGGCGGGATAATGAGCAGTTCTTC	CASSEGDSGPGRDNEQFF
-	few	TRBV20-1	TRBJ2-1	TGCAGTGCTGCAGGAAATGAGCAGTTCTTC	CSAAGNEQFF
-	few	TRBV10-3	TRBJ2-7	TGTGCCATCAGTGGGAACAGAGCCTACGAGCAGTACTTC	CAISGNRAYEQYF
-	-	TRBV6-6	TRBJ2-6	TGTGCCAGCAGTCGACAGGTCTCTGGGGCCAACGTCCTGACTTTC	CASSRQVSGANVLTF
TRBD1	once	TRBV5-4	TRBJ2-1	TGTGCCAGCAGCTTTAGCTCCCCTGGGACAGGTAGCTATGAGCAGTTCTTC	CASSFSSPGTGSYEQFF
TRBD1	-	TRBV7-9	TRBJ1-1	TGTGCCAGCAGCTTAGTGCCAGGGGGCAACACTGAAGCTTTCTTT	CASSLVPGGNTEAFF
-	-	TRBV29-1	TRBJ1-1	TGCAGCGTTGTTGGGGGAGGGGAGAACACTGAAGCTTTCTTT	CSVVGGGENTEAFF
TRBD1	-	TRBV6-1	TRBJ1-5	TGTGCCAGCAGTGGTGGACAGGGGAGCAGCAATCAGCCCCAGCATTTT	CASSGGQGSSNQPQHF
-	-	TRBV4-3	TRBJ2-2	TGCGCCAGCAGCCAAAACAGCAACACCGGGGAGCTGTTTTTT	CASSQNSNTGELFF
-	-	TRBV29-1	TRBJ2-7	TGCAGCGCCGGGGTTAGCTCCTACGAGCAGTACTTC	CSAGVSSYEQYF
-	few	TRBV7-9	TRBJ1-3	TGTGCCAGCAGCCACCGTGGCGGAAACACCATATATTTT	CASSHRGGNTIYF
TRBD1	few	TRBV6-5	TRBJ1-6	TGTGCCAGCAGTACCGGACAGGGGGTTTCACCCCTCCACTTT	CASSTGQGVSPLHF
TRBD1	-	TRBV7-9	TRBJ1-2	TGTGCCAGCAGCTTAGCGGAGGGGGCAGGGGGATATGGCTACACCTTC	CASSLAEGAGGYGYTF
TRBD2	few	TRBV7-8	TRBJ2-3	TGTGCCAGCACCGCTAGCGGGGCCGAAGATACGCAGTATTTT	CASTASGAEDTQYF
-	few	TRBV7-9	TRBJ2-5	TGTGCCATATTTCAAGAGACCCAGTACTTC	CAIFQETQYF
TRBD1	few	TRBV11-2	TRBJ1-2	TGTGCCAGCAGCTCACCAACCTGGGACAGGGCTAACTATGGCTACACCTTC	CASSSPTWDRANYGYTF
-	few	TRBV7-2	TRBJ1-2	TGTGCCAGCAGCATGACAGGTCGGCTGGACACCTTC	CASSMTGRLDTF
TRBD1	-	TRBV18	TRBJ1-1	TGTGCCAGCTCACCACTATGGACAGGGGTGACTGAAGCTTTCTTT	CASSPLWTGVTEAFF
TRBD1	few	TRBV9	TRBJ2-7	TGTGCCAGCAGCGTAGGACAGGGAAGAGGCTACGAGCAGTACTTC	CASSVGQGRGYEQYF
-	few	TRBV19	TRBJ2-1	TGTGCCAGTACGCCTCGAGGAGGGAGAGGCAATGAGCAGTTCTTC	CASTPRGGRGNEQFF
TRBD1	few	TRBV4-2	TRBJ1-2	TGTGCCAGCAGCCTCGTTACAGGGGTTGCCAATGGCTACACCTTC	CASSLVTGVANGYTF
-	many	TRBV30	TRBJ1-2	TGTGCCTGGAGTGAACAGGTCTCCTATGGCTACACCTTC	CAWSEQVSYGYTF
-	-	TRBV7-2	TRBJ2-7	TGTGCCAGCAGCTTCCTCTACGAGCAGTACTTC	CASSFLYEQYF
-	-	TRBV19	TRBJ1-6	TGTGCCAGTAGTAAACGAGGGACTCGGTCACCCCTCCACTTT	CASSKRGTRSPLHF
TRBD2	few	TRBV25-1	TRBJ2-1	TGTGCCAGCACGCCGGGACTAGCGGGGTTGGTGGATGAGCAGTTCTTC	CASTPGLAGLVDEQFF
TRBD1	-	TRBV7-9	TRBJ1-2	TGTGCCAGCAGCTCAATACAGGGGCCTGGCTATGGCTACACCTTC	CASSSIQGPGYGYTF
-	few	TRBV28	TRBJ2-5	TGTGCCAGCAGTTTATCCGGAGAGACCCAGTACTTC	CASSLSGETQYF
TRBD1	-	TRBV5-1	TRBJ1-2	TGCGCCAGCAGCTTGGTGGGGACAGGGGACTATGGCTACACCTTC	CASSLVGTGDYGYTF
-	few	TRBV30	TRBJ1-6	TGTGCCTGGAGTTCCTACAGTACTAATTCACCCCTCCACTTT	CAWSSYSTNSPLHF
TRBD2	few	TRBV4-2	TRBJ2-3	TGTGCCAGCAGCCAAGTAGGCCAGCGGGACTCGCGTACGCAGTATTTT	CASSQVGQRDSRTQYF
-	-	TRBV5-1	TRBJ1-6	TGCGCCAGCAGCTTGGCCGGGGTTTCACCCCTCCACTTT	CASSLAGVSPLHF
TRBD1	-	TRBV4-3	TRBJ1-2	TGCGCCAGCAGCCAGGCCGGGACAGGGTATGGCTACACCTTC	CASSQAGTGYGYTF
-	few	TRBV28	TRBJ2-7	TGTGCCAGCAGTTTCATCAGCGAGCAGTACTTC	CASSFISEQYF
-	few	TRBV11-2	TRBJ1-1	TGTGCCAGCAGCTTAAGACGACAGCCCACTGAAGCTTTCTTT	CASSLRRQPTEAFF
TRBD1	-	TRBV18	TRBJ1-5	TGTGCCAGCTCATCGACAGGGAGCAATCAGCCCCAGCATTTT	CASSSTGSNQPQHF
TRBD2	few	TRBV9	TRBJ2-3	TGTGCCAGCAGCCCCCAGGGAGTAGCGGGGAGTGATACGCAGTATTTT	CASSPQGVAGSDTQYF
-	-	TRBV7-3	TRBJ2-7	TGTGCCAGCAGCTTTGGTGCGGGGGCTTCCTACGAGCAGTACTTC	CASSFGAGASYEQYF
-	few	TRBV4-2	TRBJ1-6	TGTGCCAGCAGCCAAGATCGAGGGATTGGGGATTCACCCCTCCACTTT	CASSQDRGIGDSPLHF